These T cell receptor beta chains were read from a single sample in a study of Graves' ophthalmopathy and Graves' hyperthyroidism. TCRdb processed the multiplex PCR reads anew with MiXCR; each CDR3 protein has one entry. The sample contains approximately 380,000 distinct CDR3 sequences, under 25% of which appear only once. Sequences were obtained from peripheral blood. The receptors come from a woman between 18 and 30 years old with stable Graves' hyperthyroidism. Each CDR3 is given with its conserved first and last residue. The D gene is left open where the match is weak. Size tells how often a clone was seen (once, few, many) or the class of an expanded clone, and some rows leave it out.

abundance,d_gene,v_gene,j_gene,CDR3nt,CDR3aa
many,TRBD2,TRBV11-2,TRBJ2-7,TGTGCCAGCAGCCTCATTGGGAAAGATGGACTAGCGGGAAAATGGCAGTACTTC,CASSLIGKDGLAGKWQYF
many,TRBD1,TRBV12-3/TRBV12-4,TRBJ1-6,TGTGCCAGCAGGACAGGGGACGGTTCACCCCTCCACTTT,CASRTGDGSPLHF
many,-,TRBV15,TRBJ2-5,TGTGCCACCAGGGGTCAGGGGGAGACCCAGTACTTC,CATRGQGETQYF
few,-,TRBV7-2,TRBJ1-2,TGTGCCAGCAGCCCCCGGTCGGGGGGCGTGGGCTATGGCTACACCTTC,CASSPRSGGVGYGYTF
few,-,TRBV6-1,TRBJ2-7,TGTGCCAGCAACTCCCGCAGGGTGGACGAGCAGTACTTC,CASNSRRVDEQYF
many,-,TRBV27,TRBJ2-5,TGTGCCAGCAGTTACGGGATCAGGGGCGGAGAGACCCAGTACTTC,CASSYGIRGGETQYF
-,-,TRBV30,TRBJ2-5,TGTGCCTGGAGGCCTACTAGGGAGACCCAGTACTTC,CAWRPTRETQYF
many,TRBD2,TRBV2,TRBJ2-7,TGTGCCAGCAGCCGGCCGGGACTAGCGGGATACGAGCAGTACTTC,CASSRPGLAGYEQYF
many,TRBD2,TRBV7-2,TRBJ2-7,TGTGCCAGCAGCTTAAGCGTCCAAGCGGGGGGGGAGTACTTC,CASSLSVQAGGEYF
many,-,TRBV20-1,TRBJ1-6,TGCAGTGCCGGGGACCACTATAATTCACCCCTCCACTTT,CSAGDHYNSPLHF
many,TRBD2,TRBV11-2,TRBJ2-7,TGTGCCAGCAGACCGGGACTAGGGACCTACGAGCAGTACTTC,CASRPGLGTYEQYF
many,TRBD2,TRBV9,TRBJ2-5,TGTGCCAGCACCCGGGGCGGGAGTGGAGAGACCCAGTACTTC,CASTRGGSGETQYF
many,-,TRBV7-2,TRBJ2-5,TGTGCCAGCAGCTTAGCCACACAGGGCGTTGAGACCCAGTACTTC,CASSLATQGVETQYF
few,-,TRBV3-1,TRBJ1-1,TGTGCCAGCACCCTAGGGTCAAACACTGAAGCTTTCTTT,CASTLGSNTEAFF
many,TRBD2,TRBV4-1,TRBJ2-5,TGCGCCAGCAGCCAACAGGGACTAGCGGGAGTTGGAAAAGAGACCCAGTACTTC,CASSQQGLAGVGKETQYF
many,TRBD2,TRBV6-5,TRBJ2-5,TGTGCCAGCAGTTATCGAATAGCGGGAGTAGAGACCCAGTACTTC,CASSYRIAGVETQYF
-,-,TRBV12-3/TRBV12-4,TRBJ1-2,TGTGCCAGCAGTCCAGGGGAGGGGTATGGCTACACCTTC,CASSPGEGYGYTF
-,-,TRBV20-1,TRBJ2-7,TGCAGTGCTAGGGATACAGAAACCTCCTACGAGCAGTACTTC,CSARDTETSYEQYF
-,-,TRBV11-2,TRBJ2-2,TGTGCCAGCAGCTTAGAGTTACTTTCAGCCGGGGAGCTGTTTTTT,CASSLELLSAGELFF
many,-,TRBV12-3/TRBV12-4,TRBJ1-2,TGTGCCAGCAGTCGACGGACGGAGCACTATGGCTACACCTTC,CASSRRTEHYGYTF
many,-,TRBV6-1,TRBJ2-5,TGTGCCAGCAGTGAACAGGGGTTGGGGCTAGAGACCCAGTACTTC,CASSEQGLGLETQYF
many,-,TRBV12-3/TRBV12-4,TRBJ1-2,TGTGCCAGCAGTTTTGCGGACAGCCCCAACTATGGCTACACCTTC,CASSFADSPNYGYTF
-,-,TRBV6-2/TRBV6-3,TRBJ2-7,TGTGCCAGCAGTTTAAACGGGAGGACAGAATTTCCCTACGAGCAGTACTTC,CASSLNGRTEFPYEQYF
many,-,TRBV7-8,TRBJ1-1,TGTGCCAGCAGCCCGGTTGGCACTGAAGCTTTCTTT,CASSPVGTEAFF
many,-,TRBV5-1,TRBJ2-5,TGCGCCAGCAGCTCCGGACAGGGAGGGAGAGAGACCCAGTACTTC,CASSSGQGGRETQYF
many,-,TRBV11-2,TRBJ2-7,TGTGCCAGCAGCCTATTCGGCCGCCACGAGCAGTACTTC,CASSLFGRHEQYF
few,-,TRBV29-1,TRBJ2-7,TGCAGCGTTACAACCGAACGCCCGTACGAGCAGTACTTC,CSVTTERPYEQYF
-,-,TRBV11-2,TRBJ2-3,TGTGCCAGCAGCTCATACCCGTGGGGGTCCCGGACAGATACGCAGTATTTT,CASSSYPWGSRTDTQYF
many,TRBD1,TRBV20-1,TRBJ1-6,TGCAGTGCTCTTTCGGGACAGGGCTATAATTCACCCCTCCACTTT,CSALSGQGYNSPLHF
-,-,TRBV12-3/TRBV12-4,TRBJ1-1,TGTGCCAGCAGACCGTCTCGAGGTGAAGCTTTCTTT,CASRPSRGEAFF
few,TRBD2,TRBV27,TRBJ2-5,TGTGCCAGCAGTTTAAAAGGAGCGGGGGTCGAGACCCAGTACTTC,CASSLKGAGVETQYF
many,TRBD1,TRBV25-1,TRBJ2-7,TGTGCCAGCAGTGAGAGGACCGGGACAGAGATCTACGAGCAGTACTTC,CASSERTGTEIYEQYF